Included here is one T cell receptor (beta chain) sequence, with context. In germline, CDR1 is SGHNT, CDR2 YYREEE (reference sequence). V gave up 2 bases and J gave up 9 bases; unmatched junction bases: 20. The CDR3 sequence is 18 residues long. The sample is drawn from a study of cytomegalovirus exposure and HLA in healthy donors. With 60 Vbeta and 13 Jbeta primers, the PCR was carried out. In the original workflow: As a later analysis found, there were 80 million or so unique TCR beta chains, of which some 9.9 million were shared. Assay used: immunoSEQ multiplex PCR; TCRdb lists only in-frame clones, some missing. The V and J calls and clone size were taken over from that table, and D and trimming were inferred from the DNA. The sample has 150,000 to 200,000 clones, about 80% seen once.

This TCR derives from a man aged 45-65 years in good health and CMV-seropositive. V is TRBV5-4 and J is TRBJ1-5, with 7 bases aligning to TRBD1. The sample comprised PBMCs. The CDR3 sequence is CASSFSRDRLTRSRPQHF. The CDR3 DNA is TGTGCCAGCAGCTTCTCCCGGGACAGACTTACCCGATCGAGGCCCCAGCATTTT.